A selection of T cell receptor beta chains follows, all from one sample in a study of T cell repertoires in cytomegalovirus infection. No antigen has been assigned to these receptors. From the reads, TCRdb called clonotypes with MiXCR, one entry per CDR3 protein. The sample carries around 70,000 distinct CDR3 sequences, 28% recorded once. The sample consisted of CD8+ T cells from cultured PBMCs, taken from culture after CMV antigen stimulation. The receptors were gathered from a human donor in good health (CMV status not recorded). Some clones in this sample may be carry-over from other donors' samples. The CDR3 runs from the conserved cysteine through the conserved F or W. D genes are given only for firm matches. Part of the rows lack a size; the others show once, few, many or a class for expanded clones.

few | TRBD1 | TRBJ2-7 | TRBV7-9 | CASSVQGTGEQYF | TGTGCCAGCAGTGTACAGGGGACGGGCGAGCAGTACTTC
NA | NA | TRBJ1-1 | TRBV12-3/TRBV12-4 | CASWERWANTEAFF | TGTGCCAGCTGGGAACGTTGGGCGAACACTGAAGCTTTCTTT
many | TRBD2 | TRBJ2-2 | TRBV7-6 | CASSPSGSYGELFF | TGTGCCAGCAGCCCGAGCGGGAGCTACGGGGAGCTGTTTTTT
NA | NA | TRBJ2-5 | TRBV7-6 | CASSLREGLGIETQYF | TGTGCCAGCAGCTTAAGGGAAGGACTCGGTATTGAGACCCAGTACTTC
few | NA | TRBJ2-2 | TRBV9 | CASSGGPTGELFF | TGTGCCAGCAGCGGCGGGCCCACCGGGGAGCTGTTTTTT
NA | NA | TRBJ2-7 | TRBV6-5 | CASSYSIARSYEQYF | TGTGCCAGCAGTTACTCGATCGCCAGATCCTACGAGCAGTACTTC
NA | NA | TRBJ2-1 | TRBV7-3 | CASSPLGIHEQFF | TGTGCCAGCAGCCCCTTAGGAATTCATGAGCAGTTCTTC
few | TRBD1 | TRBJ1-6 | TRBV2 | CASKRQGGNDNSPLHF | TGTGCCAGCAAAAGACAGGGGGGCAACGATAATTCACCCCTCCACTTT
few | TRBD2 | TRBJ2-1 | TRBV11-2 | CASSRGTSGIGPNNEQFF | TGTGCCAGCAGCAGAGGGACTAGCGGGATAGGCCCCAACAATGAGCAGTTCTTC
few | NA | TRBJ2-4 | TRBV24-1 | CATSDSPTKSAEIAKNIQYF | TGTGCCACCAGTGATTCCCCTACTAAGTCGGCGGAGATAGCCAAAAACATTCAGTACTTC
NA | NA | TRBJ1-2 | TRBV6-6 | CASSYHSGRSVPYGYTF | TGTGCCAGCAGTTACCATTCCGGCCGAAGCGTCCCTTATGGCTACACCTTC
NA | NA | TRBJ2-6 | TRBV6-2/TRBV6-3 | CASLSPSGANVLTF | TGTGCCAGCTTGTCCCCATCTGGGGCCAACGTCCTGACTTTC